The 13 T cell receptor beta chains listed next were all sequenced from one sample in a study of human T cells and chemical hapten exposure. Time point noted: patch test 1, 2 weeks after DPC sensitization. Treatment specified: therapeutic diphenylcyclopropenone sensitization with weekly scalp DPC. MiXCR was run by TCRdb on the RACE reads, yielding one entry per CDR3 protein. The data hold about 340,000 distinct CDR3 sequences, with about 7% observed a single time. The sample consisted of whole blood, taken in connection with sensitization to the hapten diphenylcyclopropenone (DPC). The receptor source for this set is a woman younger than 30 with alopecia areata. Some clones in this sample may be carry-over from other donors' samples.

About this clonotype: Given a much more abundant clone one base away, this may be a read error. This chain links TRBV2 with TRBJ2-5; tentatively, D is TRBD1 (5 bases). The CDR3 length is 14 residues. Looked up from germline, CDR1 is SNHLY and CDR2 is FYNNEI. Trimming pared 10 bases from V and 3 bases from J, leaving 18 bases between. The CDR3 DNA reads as TGTGCCAACCTGGGTCGACAGAGTAAAGAGACCCAGTACTTC. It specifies CANLGRQSKETQYF.

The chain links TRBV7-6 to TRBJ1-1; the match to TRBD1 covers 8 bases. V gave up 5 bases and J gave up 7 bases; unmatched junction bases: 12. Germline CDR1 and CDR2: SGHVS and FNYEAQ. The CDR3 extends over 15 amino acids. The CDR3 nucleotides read TGTGCCAGCAGCCCGAGGACAGGGATGATAGATGAAGCTTTCTTT. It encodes CASSPRTGMIDEAFF. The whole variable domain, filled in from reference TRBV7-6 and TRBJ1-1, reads GAGVSQSPRYKVTKRGQDVALRCDPISGHVSLYWYRQALGQGPEFLTYFNYEAQQDKSGLPNDRFSAERPEGSISTLTIQRTEQRDSAMYRCASSPRTGMIDEAFFGQGTRLTVV.

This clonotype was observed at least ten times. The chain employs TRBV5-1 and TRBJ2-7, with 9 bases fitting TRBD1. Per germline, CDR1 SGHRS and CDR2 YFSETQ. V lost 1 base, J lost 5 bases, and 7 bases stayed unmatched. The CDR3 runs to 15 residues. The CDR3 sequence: CASSLSTGTGNEQYF. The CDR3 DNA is TGCGCCAGCAGCTTGTCCACCGGGACAGGGAACGAGCAGTACTTC.

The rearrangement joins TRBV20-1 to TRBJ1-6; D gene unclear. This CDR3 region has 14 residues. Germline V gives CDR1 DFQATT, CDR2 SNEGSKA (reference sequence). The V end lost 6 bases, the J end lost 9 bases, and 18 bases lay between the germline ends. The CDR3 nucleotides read TGCAGTGCCTCGTCTGGACGCCCGGTTTCACCCCTCCACTTT. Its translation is CSASSGRPVSPLHF.

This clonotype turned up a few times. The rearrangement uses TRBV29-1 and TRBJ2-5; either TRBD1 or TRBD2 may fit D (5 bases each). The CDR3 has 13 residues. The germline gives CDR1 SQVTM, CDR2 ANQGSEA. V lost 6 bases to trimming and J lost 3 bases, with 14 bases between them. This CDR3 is CSVTGAVEETQYF. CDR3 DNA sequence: TGCAGCGTCACCGGGGCCGTCGAAGAGACCCAGTACTTC.

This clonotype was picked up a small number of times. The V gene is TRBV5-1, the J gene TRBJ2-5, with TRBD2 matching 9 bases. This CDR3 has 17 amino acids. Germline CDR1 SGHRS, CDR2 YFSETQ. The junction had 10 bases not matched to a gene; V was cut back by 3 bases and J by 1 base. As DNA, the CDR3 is TGCGCCAGCAGCTCGGGTACCCTAGCGGGGACCCAAGAGACCCAGTACTTC. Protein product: CASSSGTLAGTQETQYF. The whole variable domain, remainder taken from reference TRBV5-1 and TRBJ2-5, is KAGVTQTPRYLIKTRGQQVTLSCSPISGHRSVSWYQQTPGQGLQFLFEYFSETQRNKGNFPGRFSGRQFSNSRSEMNVSTLELGDSALYLCASSSGTLAGTQETQYFGPGTRLLVL.

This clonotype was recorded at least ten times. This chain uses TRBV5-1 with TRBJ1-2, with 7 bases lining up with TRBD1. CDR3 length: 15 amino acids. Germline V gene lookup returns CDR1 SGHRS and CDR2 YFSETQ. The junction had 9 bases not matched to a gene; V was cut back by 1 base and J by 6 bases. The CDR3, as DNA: TGCGCCAGCAGCTTGACAGGGGCGGTGATCGATGGCTACACCTTC. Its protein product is CASSLTGAVIDGYTF.

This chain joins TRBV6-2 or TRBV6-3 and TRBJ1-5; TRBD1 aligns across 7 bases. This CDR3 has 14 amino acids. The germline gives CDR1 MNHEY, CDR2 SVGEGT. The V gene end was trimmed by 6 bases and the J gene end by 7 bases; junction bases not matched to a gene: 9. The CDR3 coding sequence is TGTGCCAGCAGCGGTCGACAGGGAGGACAGCCCCAGCATTTT. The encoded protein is CASSGRQGGQPQHF.

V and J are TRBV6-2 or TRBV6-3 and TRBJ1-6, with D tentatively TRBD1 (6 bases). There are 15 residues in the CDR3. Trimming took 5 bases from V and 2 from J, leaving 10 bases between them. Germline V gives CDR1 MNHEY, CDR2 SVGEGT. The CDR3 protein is CASSRGVPYNSPLHF. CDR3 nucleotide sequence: TGTGCCAGCAGTAGGGGGGTGCCCTATAATTCACCCCTCCACTTT.

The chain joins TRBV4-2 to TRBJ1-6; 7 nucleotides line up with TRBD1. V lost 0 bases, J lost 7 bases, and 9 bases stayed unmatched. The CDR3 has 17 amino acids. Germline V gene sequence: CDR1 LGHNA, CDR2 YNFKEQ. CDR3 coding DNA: TGTGCCAGCAGCCAAGATCAGGGGGGCGGACCCAATTCACCCCTCCACTTT. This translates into CASSQDQGGGPNSPLHF.

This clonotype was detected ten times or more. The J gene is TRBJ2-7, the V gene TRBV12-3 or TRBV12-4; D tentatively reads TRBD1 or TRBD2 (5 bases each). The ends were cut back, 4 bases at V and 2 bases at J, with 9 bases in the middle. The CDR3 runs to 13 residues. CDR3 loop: CASSSGAPYEQYF. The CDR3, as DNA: TGTGCCAGCAGTTCCGGGGCCCCCTACGAGCAGTACTTC.

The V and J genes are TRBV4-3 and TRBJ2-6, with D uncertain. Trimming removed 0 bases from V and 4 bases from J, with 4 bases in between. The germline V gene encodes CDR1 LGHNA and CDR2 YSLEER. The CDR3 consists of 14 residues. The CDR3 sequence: CASSQEGGANVLTF. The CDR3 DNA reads TGCGCCAGCAGCCAAGAGGGCGGGGCCAACGTCCTGACTTTC.

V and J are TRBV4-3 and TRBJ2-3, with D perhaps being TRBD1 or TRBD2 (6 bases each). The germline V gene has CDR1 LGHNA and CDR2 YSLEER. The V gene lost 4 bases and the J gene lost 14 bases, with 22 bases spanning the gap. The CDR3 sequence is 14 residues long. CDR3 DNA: TGCGCCAGCAGCCTCCAAGATGTGGGGGGCCGTACGTATTTT. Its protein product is CASSLQDVGGRTYF.